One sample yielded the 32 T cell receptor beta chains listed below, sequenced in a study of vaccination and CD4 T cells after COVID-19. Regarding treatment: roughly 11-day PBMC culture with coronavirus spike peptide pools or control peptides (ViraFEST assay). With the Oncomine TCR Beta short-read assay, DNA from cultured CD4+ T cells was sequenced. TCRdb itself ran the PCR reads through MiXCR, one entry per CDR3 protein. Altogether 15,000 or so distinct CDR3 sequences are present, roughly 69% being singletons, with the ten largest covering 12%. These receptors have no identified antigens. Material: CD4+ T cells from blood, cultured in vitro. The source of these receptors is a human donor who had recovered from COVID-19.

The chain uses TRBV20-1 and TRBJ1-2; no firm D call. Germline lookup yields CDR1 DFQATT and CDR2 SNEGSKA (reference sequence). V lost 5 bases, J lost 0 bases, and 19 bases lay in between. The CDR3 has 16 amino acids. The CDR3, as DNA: TGCAGTGCTGGTGTAAATCGGCTGAGTTCTAACTATGGCTACACCTTC. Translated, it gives CSAGVNRLSSNYGYTF.

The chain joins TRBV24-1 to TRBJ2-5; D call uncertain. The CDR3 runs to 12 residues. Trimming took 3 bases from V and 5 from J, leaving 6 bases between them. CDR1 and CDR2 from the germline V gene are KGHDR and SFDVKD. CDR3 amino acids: CATSDPAETQYF. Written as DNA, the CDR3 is TGTGCCACCAGTGATCCCGCCGAGACCCAGTACTTC.

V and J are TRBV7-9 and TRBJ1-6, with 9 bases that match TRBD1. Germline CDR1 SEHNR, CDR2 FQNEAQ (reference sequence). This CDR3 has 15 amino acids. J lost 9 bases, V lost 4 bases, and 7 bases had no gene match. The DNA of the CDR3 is TGTGCCAGCAGCTACCGGACAGGGGAATTTTCACCCCTCCACTTT. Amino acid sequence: CASSYRTGEFSPLHF.

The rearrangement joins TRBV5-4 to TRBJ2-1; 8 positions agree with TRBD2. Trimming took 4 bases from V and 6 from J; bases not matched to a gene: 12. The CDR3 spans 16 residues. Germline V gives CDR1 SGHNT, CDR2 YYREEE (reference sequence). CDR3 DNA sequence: TGTGCCAGCAGCCTAGCCGGGAGGGCCAGATCCAATGAGCAGTTCTTC. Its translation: CASSLAGRARSNEQFF.

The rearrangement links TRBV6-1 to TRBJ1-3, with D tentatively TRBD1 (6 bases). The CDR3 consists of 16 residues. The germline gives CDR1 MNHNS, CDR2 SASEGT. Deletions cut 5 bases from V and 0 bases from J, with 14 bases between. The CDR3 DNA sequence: TGTGCCAGCAGTCTCGGACAGATGAGCTCTGGAAACACCATATATTTT. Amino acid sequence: CASSLGQMSSGNTIYF.

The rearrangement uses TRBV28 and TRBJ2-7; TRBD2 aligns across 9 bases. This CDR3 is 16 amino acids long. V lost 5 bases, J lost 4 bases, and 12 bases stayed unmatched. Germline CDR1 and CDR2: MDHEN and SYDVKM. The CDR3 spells CASSVPRSGSSYEQYF. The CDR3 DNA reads TGTGCCAGCAGTGTGCCCCGTAGCGGGAGCAGTTACGAGCAGTACTTC.

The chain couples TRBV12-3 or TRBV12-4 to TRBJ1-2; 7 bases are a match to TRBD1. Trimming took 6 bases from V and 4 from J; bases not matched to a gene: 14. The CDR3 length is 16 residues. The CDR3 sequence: CASSPRSNRGLYGYTF. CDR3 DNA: TGTGCCAGCAGCCCGAGATCCAACAGGGGCCTCTATGGCTACACCTTC.

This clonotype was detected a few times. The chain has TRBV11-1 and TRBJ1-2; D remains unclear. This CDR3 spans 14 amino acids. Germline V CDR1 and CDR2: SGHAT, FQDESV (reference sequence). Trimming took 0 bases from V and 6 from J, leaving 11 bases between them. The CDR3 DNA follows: TGTGCCAGCAGCTTAGCGAGAAGAGGCGATGGCTACACCTTC. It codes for CASSLARRGDGYTF.

The CDR3 spells CASSLQYSNQPQHF. CDR3 nucleotides: TGTGCCAGCAGTCTGCAATATAGCAATCAGCCCCAGCATTTT. The chain recombines TRBV6-1 with TRBJ1-5; D remains unclear. V dropped 5 bases and J dropped 0 bases, with 8 bases sitting between them. CDR1 and CDR2 from the germline V gene are MNHNS and SASEGT. The CDR3 is made up of 14 amino acids.

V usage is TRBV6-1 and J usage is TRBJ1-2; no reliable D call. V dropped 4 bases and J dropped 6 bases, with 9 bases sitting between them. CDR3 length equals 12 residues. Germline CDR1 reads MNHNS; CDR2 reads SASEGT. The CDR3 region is CASSGLINGYTF. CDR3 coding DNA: TGTGCCAGCAGTGGGTTAATTAATGGCTACACCTTC.

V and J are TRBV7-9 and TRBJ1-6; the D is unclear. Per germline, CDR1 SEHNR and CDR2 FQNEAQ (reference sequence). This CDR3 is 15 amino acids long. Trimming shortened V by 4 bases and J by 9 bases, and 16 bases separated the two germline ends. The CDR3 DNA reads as TGTGCCAGCAGCTCTGGGGATTTGGGGATTTCACCCCTCCACTTT. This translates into CASSSGDLGISPLHF.

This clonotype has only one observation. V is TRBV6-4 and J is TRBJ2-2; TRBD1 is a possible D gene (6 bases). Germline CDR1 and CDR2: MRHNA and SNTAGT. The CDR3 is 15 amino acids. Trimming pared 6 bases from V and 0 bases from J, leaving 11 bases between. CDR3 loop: CASRMGASNTGELFF. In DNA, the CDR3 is TGTGCCAGCAGAATGGGGGCGTCGAACACCGGGGAGCTGTTTTTT.

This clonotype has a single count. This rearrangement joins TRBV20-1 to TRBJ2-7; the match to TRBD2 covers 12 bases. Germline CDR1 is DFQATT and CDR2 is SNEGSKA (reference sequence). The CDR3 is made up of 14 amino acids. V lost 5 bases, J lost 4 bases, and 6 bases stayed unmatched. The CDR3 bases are TGCAGTGCTCAAAGGACTAGCGGGATATACGAGCAGTACTTC. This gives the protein CSAQRTSGIYEQYF.

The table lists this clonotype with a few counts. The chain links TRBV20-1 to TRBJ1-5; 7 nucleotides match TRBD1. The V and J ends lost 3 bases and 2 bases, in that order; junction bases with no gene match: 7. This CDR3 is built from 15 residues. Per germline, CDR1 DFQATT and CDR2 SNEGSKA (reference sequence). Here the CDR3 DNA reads TGCAGTGCTAGGTCACAGGGGACGGGCAATCAGCCCCAGCATTTT. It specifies CSARSQGTGNQPQHF.

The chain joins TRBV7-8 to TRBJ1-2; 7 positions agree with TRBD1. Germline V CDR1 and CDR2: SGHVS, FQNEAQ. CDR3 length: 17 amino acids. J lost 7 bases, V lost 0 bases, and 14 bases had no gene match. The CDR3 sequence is CASSLAEAYTGAAGYTF. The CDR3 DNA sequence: TGTGCCAGCAGCTTAGCTGAGGCCTACACAGGGGCTGCTGGCTACACCTTC. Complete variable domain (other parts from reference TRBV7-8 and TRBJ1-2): GAGVSQSPRYKVAKRGQDVALRCDPISGHVSLFWYQQALGQGPEFLTYFQNEAQLDKSGLPSDRFFAERPEGSVSTLKIQRTQQEDSAVYLCASSLAEAYTGAAGYTFGSGTRLTVV.

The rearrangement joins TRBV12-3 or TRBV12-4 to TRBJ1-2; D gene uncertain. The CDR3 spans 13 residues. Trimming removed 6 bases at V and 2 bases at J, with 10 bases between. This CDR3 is CASSRDKNYGYTF. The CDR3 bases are TGTGCCAGCAGCCGTGACAAAAACTATGGCTACACCTTC.

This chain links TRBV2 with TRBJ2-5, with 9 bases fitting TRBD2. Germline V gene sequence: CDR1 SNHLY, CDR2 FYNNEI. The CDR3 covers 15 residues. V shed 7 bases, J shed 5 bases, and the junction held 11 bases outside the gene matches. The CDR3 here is CASILRGGGLETQYF. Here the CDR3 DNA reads TGTGCCAGCATCCTCCGCGGGGGGGGCCTGGAGACCCAGTACTTC. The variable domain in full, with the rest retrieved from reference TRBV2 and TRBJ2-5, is EPEVTQTPSHQVTQMGQEVILRCVPISNHLYFYWYRQILGQKVEFLVSFYNNEISEKSEIFDDQFSVERPDGSNFTLKIRSTKLEDSAMYFCASILRGGGLETQYFGPGTRLLVL.

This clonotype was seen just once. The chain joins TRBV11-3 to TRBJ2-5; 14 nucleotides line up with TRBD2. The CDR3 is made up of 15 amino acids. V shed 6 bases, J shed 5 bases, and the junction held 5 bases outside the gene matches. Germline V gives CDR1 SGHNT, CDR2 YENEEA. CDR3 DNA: TGTGCCAGCAGTTTGGGACTAGCGGGGGTTGAGACCCAGTACTTC. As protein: CASSLGLAGVETQYF. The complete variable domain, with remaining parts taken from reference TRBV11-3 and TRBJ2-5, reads EAGVVQSPRYKIIEKKQPVAFWCNPISGHNTLYWYLQNLGQGPELLIRYENEEAVDDSQLPKDRFSAERLKGVDSTLKIQPAELGDSAVYLCASSLGLAGVETQYFGPGTRLLVL.

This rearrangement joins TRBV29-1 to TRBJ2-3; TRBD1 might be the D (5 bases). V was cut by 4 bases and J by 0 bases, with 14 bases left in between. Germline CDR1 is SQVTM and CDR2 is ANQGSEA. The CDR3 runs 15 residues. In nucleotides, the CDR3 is TGCAGCGTTGCCCCCGCTGACAGAAGCACAGATACGCAGTATTTT. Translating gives CSVAPADRSTDTQYF.

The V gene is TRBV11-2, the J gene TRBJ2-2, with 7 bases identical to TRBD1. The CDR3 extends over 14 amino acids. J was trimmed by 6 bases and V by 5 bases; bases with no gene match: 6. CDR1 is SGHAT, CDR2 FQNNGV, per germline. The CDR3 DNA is TGTGCCAGCAGCATTAGACAGGGTCCCGGGGAGCTGTTTTTT. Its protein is CASSIRQGPGELFF.

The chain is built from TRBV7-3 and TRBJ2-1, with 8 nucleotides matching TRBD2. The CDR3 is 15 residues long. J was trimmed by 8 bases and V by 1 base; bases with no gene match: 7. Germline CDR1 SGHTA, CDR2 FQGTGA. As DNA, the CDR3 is TGTGCCAGCAGCTTAAAGACGGGGGGGCTTTATGAGCAGTTCTTC. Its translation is CASSLKTGGLYEQFF.

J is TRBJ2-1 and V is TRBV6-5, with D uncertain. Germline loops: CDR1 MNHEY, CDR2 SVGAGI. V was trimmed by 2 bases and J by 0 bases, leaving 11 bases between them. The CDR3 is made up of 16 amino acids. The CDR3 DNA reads TGTGCCAGCAGTTACAGGCTCCCGAGCTCCTACAATGAGCAGTTCTTC. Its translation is CASSYRLPSSYNEQFF.

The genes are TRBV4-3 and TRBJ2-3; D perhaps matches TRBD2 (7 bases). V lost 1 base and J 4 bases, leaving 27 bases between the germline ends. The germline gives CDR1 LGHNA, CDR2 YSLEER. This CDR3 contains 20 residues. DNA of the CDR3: TGCGCCAGCAGCCAAGTTAGTATGGGTCGCTGGGAGGGGGGGCCAGATACGCAGTATTTT. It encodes CASSQVSMGRWEGGPDTQYF.

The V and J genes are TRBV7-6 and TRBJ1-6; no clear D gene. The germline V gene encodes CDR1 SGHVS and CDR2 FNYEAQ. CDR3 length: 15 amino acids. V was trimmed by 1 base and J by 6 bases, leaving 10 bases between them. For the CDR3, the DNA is TGTGCCAGCAGCTTAGTAGCCGAGCCTAATTCACCCCTCCACTTT. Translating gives CASSLVAEPNSPLHF.

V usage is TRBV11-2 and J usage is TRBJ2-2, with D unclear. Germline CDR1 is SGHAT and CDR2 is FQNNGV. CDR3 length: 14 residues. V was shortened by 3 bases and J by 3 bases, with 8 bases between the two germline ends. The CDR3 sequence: CASSFDSHTGELFF. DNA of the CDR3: TGTGCCAGCAGCTTCGACTCACACACCGGGGAGCTGTTTTTT.

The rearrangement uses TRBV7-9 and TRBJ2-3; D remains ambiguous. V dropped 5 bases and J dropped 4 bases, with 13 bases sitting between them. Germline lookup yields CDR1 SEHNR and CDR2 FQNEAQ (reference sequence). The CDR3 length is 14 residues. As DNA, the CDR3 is TGTGCCAGCAGCCTGATTACGATGGCAGATACGCAGTATTTT. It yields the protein CASSLITMADTQYF.

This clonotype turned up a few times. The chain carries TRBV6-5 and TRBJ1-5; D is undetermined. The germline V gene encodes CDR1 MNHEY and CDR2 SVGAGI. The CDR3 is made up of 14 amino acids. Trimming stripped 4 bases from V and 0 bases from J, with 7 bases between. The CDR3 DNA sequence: TGTGCCAGCAGTTTACGGGATAGCAATCAGCCCCAGCATTTT. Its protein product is CASSLRDSNQPQHF.

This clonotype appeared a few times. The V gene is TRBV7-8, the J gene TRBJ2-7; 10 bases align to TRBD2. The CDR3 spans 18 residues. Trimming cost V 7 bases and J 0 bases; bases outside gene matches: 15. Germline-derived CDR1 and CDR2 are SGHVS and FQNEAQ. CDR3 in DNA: TGTGCCAGCAACCCATCTATAGCGGGAGGCTCCTTCTCCTACGAGCAGTACTTC. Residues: CASNPSIAGGSFSYEQYF.

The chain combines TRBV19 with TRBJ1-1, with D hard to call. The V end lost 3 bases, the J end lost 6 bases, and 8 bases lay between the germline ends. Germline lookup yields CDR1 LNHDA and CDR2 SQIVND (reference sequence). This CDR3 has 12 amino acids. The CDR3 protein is CASSIRSSEAFF. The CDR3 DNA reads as TGTGCCAGTAGTATCAGAAGCTCTGAAGCTTTCTTT.

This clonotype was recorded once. CDR3 coding DNA: TGTGCCAGCAGCAAACGTTATAGCGGGAGGAGACGGGCCTACAATGAGCAGTTCTTC. It is translated as CASSKRYSGRRRAYNEQFF. The rearrangement uses TRBV21-1 and TRBJ2-1; the D call TRBD2 from the table was never checked on the DNA. TRBV21-1 is a pseudogene locus. The CDR3 contains 19 residues.

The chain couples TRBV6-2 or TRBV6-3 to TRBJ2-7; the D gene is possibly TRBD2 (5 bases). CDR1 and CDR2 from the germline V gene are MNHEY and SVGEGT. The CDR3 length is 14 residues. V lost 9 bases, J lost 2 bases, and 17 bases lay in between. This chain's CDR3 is CASRDVPGTYEQYF. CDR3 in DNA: TGTGCCAGTCGAGACGTACCCGGGACCTACGAGCAGTACTTC.

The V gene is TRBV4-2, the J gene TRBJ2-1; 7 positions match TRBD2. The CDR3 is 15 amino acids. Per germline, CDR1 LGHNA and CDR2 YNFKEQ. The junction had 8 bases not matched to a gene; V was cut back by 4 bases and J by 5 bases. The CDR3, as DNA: TGTGCCAGCAGCCCTTTTGGGGGGGGGAACAATGAGCAGTTCTTC. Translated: CASSPFGGGNNEQFF.